A single sample gave rise to the 27 T cell receptor beta chains below, sequenced in a study of CD8 T cells in Susac syndrome. Random hexamers served to reverse transcribe about 0.5 to 1 ug RNA. TCRdb analysed the immunoSEQ multiplex PCR reads with MiXCR anew, one entry per CDR3 protein. The sample holds about 150,000 distinct CDR3 sequences, roughly 95% seen once. Sequencing was carried out using CD4+ T cells from PBMCs. The receptors were gathered from a human donor in good health.

The chain links TRBV19 to TRBJ2-2; 8 bases fit TRBD1. J lost 5 bases, V lost 7 bases, and 9 bases had no gene match. Looked up from germline, CDR1 is LNHDA and CDR2 is SQIVND (reference sequence). There are 15 residues in the CDR3. The CDR3 loop reads CASNGRGRHTGELFF. The DNA for the CDR3 is TGTGCCAGTAATGGCAGGGGGCGACATACCGGGGAGCTGTTTTTT.

The chain employs TRBV24-1 and TRBJ2-3; 10 nucleotides agree with TRBD1. This CDR3 region has 15 residues. The J segment lost 5 bases and the V segment lost 3 bases, leaving 4 bases of the junction unmatched. Germline assignment: CDR1 KGHDR and CDR2 SFDVKD. CDR3 residues: CATSDRQGARDTQYF. The CDR3 DNA sequence: TGTGCCACCAGTGATCGACAGGGGGCGAGAGATACGCAGTATTTT.

This clonotype is a singleton in its sample. CDR3 coding DNA: TGTGCCAGCAGCCCGAGACTAGCGGGACGACAAGAGACCCAGTACTTC. Translation gives CASSPRLAGRQETQYF. This chain links TRBV5-4 with TRBJ2-5; 11 bases are a match to TRBD2. Germline V gene sequence: CDR1 SGHNT, CDR2 YYREEE (reference sequence). The CDR3 spans 16 residues. V gave up 4 bases and J gave up 2 bases; unmatched junction bases: 7.

The V and J genes are TRBV3-1 and TRBJ2-3; TRBD2 might be the D (6 bases). CDR1 is LGHDT and CDR2 is YNNKEL in the germline V gene (reference sequence). CDR3 length equals 15 residues. V was clipped by 1 base and J by 3 bases, with 11 bases between them. CDR3: CASSQVEGGTDTQYF. Here the CDR3 DNA reads TGTGCCAGCAGCCAAGTGGAGGGAGGAACAGATACGCAGTATTTT.

This chain connects TRBV30 to TRBJ1-2; D remains ambiguous. Germline V lookup: CDR1 GTSNPN, CDR2 SVGIG (reference sequence). The ends were cut back, 3 bases at V and 2 bases at J, with 10 bases in the middle. This CDR3 is 13 amino acids long. The CDR3 DNA sequence: TGTGCCTGGAGGGGGAGGGAGAACTATGGCTACACCTTC. It specifies CAWRGRENYGYTF.

The genes are TRBV7-8 and TRBJ2-2; D gene ambiguous. The CDR3 covers 18 residues. The germline V gene has CDR1 SGHVS and CDR2 FQNEAQ. With 1 base removed from V and 0 bases from J, the gap between germline ends came to 15 bases. The CDR3 region has the DNA TGTGCCAGCAGCTTAGTATCCGTTCGAAGGGCGAACACCGGGGAGCTGTTTTTT. It specifies CASSLVSVRRANTGELFF.

The chain employs TRBV7-8 and TRBJ1-2, with a weak D call TRBD1 (6 bases). V was shortened by 2 bases and J by 4 bases, with 14 bases between the two germline ends. The CDR3 consists of 15 residues. Germline CDR1 SGHVS, CDR2 FQNEAQ. Written as DNA, the CDR3 is TGTGCCAGCAGCTTATTTAGGGACAACGTCTATGGCTACACCTTC. Amino acids: CASSLFRDNVYGYTF.

The gene calls are TRBV2 and TRBJ1-2, with D unresolved. The CDR3 totals 15 residues. Trimming removed 6 bases at V and 4 bases at J, with 18 bases between. In germline, CDR1 is SNHLY, CDR2 FYNNEI. CDR3 sequence: CASSGTGGEGYGYTF. In nucleotides, the CDR3 is TGTGCCAGCAGCGGAACGGGCGGGGAGGGCTATGGCTACACCTTC. The full variable domain, completed using reference TRBV2 and TRBJ1-2, is EPEVTQTPSHQVTQMGQEVILRCVPISNHLYFYWYRQILGQKVEFLVSFYNNEISEKSEIFDDQFSVERPDGSNFTLKIRSTKLEDSAMYFCASSGTGGEGYGYTFGSGTRLTVV.

This chain links TRBV29-1 with TRBJ1-2; no reliable D call. The CDR3 runs to 12 residues. From germline, CDR1 is SQVTM and CDR2 ANQGSEA. V lost 0 bases, J lost 5 bases, and 7 bases lay in between. The CDR3 protein is CSVEDQTYGYTF. CDR3 DNA sequence: TGCAGCGTTGAAGATCAAACGTATGGCTACACCTTC.

The rearrangement uses TRBV10-3 and TRBJ2-1; 10 bases are shared with TRBD2. The length of the CDR3 is 17 residues. CDR1 is ENHRY and CDR2 is SYGVKD in the germline V gene. V lost 0 bases, J lost 8 bases, and 10 bases stayed unmatched. CDR3: CAISESISSGRNDEQFF. CDR3 bases: TGTGCCATCAGTGAGTCGATTTCTAGCGGGAGAAATGATGAGCAGTTCTTC.

The chain couples TRBV20-1 to TRBJ2-2, with TRBD2 matching 9 bases. With V trimmed by 3 bases and J by 1 base, 9 bases remained unmatched. Germline V gives CDR1 DFQATT, CDR2 SNEGSKA (reference sequence). The length of the CDR3 is 17 residues. CDR3: CSASVAGGPGNTGELFF. The DNA for the CDR3 is TGCAGTGCTAGTGTGGCGGGAGGGCCCGGGAACACCGGGGAGCTGTTTTTT.

The V gene is TRBV10-1, the J gene TRBJ2-7; D remains ambiguous. Trimming shortened V by 3 bases and J by 6 bases, and 9 bases separated the two germline ends. This CDR3 is 12 amino acids long. In germline, CDR1 is WNHNN, CDR2 SYGVQD (reference sequence). DNA for the CDR3: TGCGCCAGCAGTGACCCGTGGGGCGAGCAGTACTTC. Translation: CASSDPWGEQYF.

The chain links TRBV9 to TRBJ2-2, with 7 bases matching TRBD2. Germline V gene sequence: CDR1 SGDLS, CDR2 YYNGEE. With 5 bases clipped from V and 4 bases from J, the junction kept 2 bases outside the gene matches. This CDR3 is 13 amino acids long. CDR3 sequence: CASSRLATGELFF. The DNA of the CDR3 is TGTGCCAGCAGTAGACTAGCCACCGGGGAGCTGTTTTTT. The full variable domain, with the rest looked up from reference TRBV9 and TRBJ2-2, is DSGVTQTPKHLITATGQRVTLRCSPRSGDLSVYWYQQSLDQGLQFLIQYYNGEERAKGNILERFSAQQFPDLHSELNLSSLELGDSALYFCASSRLATGELFFGEGSRLTVL.

The chain carries TRBV7-9 and TRBJ2-7; a possible D gene is TRBD1 (6 bases). There are 12 residues in the CDR3. CDR1 and CDR2 (germline): SEHNR, FQNEAQ (reference sequence). V lost 5 bases and J lost 4, with 9 bases in between. The CDR3 spells CASSRTVYEQYF. The CDR3 nucleotides read TGTGCCAGCAGCCGGACAGTGTACGAGCAGTACTTC.

V and J are TRBV7-6 and TRBJ1-1; possibly TRBD1 for D (5 bases). V lost 5 bases and J lost 5, with 15 bases in between. Germline CDR1 and CDR2: SGHVS and FNYEAQ. The CDR3 spans 14 residues. CDR3 coding DNA: TGTGCCAGCAGCCAGGTCGACAGAAGTACTGAAGCTTTCTTT. This translates into CASSQVDRSTEAFF.

The J gene is TRBJ2-7, the V gene TRBV6-6, with TRBD2 identical over 7 bases. Germline V gene lookup returns CDR1 MNHNY and CDR2 SVGAGI (reference sequence). Trimming removed 2 bases from V and 0 bases from J; junction bases left unmatched: 7. The CDR3 is 16 amino acids. CDR3 residues: CASSYISGGISYEQYF. The CDR3 nucleotides are TGTGCCAGCAGTTACATCTCGGGAGGTATCTCCTACGAGCAGTACTTC.

The V gene is TRBV25-1, the J gene TRBJ1-1; D is perhaps TRBD1 (5 bases). In germline, CDR1 is MGHDK, CDR2 SYGVNS. The CDR3 has 16 amino acids. V dropped 7 bases and J dropped 3 bases, with 21 bases sitting between them. Here the CDR3 reads CASIGWGGTGDTEAFF. For the CDR3, the DNA is TGTGCCAGCATCGGGTGGGGAGGGACCGGAGACACTGAAGCTTTCTTT.

The rearrangement joins TRBV29-1 to TRBJ1-1; 8 bases line up with TRBD1. V shed 7 bases and J 3 bases; nucleotides not matched to a gene: 7. The CDR3 consists of 13 residues. CDR1 and CDR2 (germline): SQVTM, ANQGSEA. CDR3 region: CSANRGGDTEAFF. The CDR3 DNA reads as TGCAGCGCTAACAGGGGGGGGGACACTGAAGCTTTCTTT. The variable domain in full, completed from reference TRBV29-1 and TRBJ1-1, reads SAVISQKPSRDICQRGTSLTIQCQVDSQVTMMFWYRQQPGQSLTLIATANQGSEATYESGFVIDKFPISRPNLTFSTLTVSNMSPEDSSIYLCSANRGGDTEAFFGQGTRLTVV.

The V and J genes are TRBV12-5 and TRBJ1-5; a weak D match, TRBD1 (6 bases). Germline assignment: CDR1 LGHNT and CDR2 FRNRAP. Trimming pared 6 bases from V and 4 bases from J, leaving 16 bases between. The CDR3 covers 15 residues. The CDR3 sequence is CASGYGTGINQPQHF. CDR3 sequence (DNA): TGTGCTAGTGGCTATGGTACAGGGATAAATCAGCCCCAGCATTTT. The full variable domain, rest sourced from reference TRBV12-5 and TRBJ1-5, is DARVTQTPRHKVTEMGQEVTMRCQPILGHNTVFWYRQTMMQGLELLAYFRNRAPLDDSGMPKDRFSAEMPDATLATLKIQPSEPRDSAVYFCASGYGTGINQPQHFGDGTRLSIL.

In this sample, this clonotype turned up once. The rearrangement links TRBV5-1 to TRBJ2-1; 7 bases are shared with TRBD1. Germline CDR1 is SGHRS and CDR2 is YFSETQ. The junction had 4 bases not matched to a gene; V was cut back by 3 bases and J by 7 bases. The CDR3 has 13 amino acids. In DNA, the CDR3 is TGCGCCAGCAGCTCCTCCAGGGGGAATGAGCAGTTCTTC. This encodes CASSSSRGNEQFF.

The chain employs TRBV13 and TRBJ2-5, with 7 bases matching TRBD1. This CDR3 is 15 amino acids long. Unmatched junction bases numbered 6, after V lost 4 bases and J lost 1 base. Germline values: CDR1 PRHDT, CDR2 FYEKMQ (reference sequence). CDR3 protein: CASSSHHRGQETQYF. CDR3 bases: TGTGCCAGCAGCTCGCACCACAGGGGCCAAGAGACCCAGTACTTC.

A note on this clonotype: The junction shows a germline mismatch at one end, possibly a read error. CDR3 bases: TGTGCCAGCAGAGGGGGGATTGCTAATAAAAAACTGTTTTTT. Translated: CASRGGIANKKLFF. The rearrangement uses TRBV27 and TRBJ1-4, with D possibly being TRBD1 (6 bases). Germline assignment: CDR1 MNHEY and CDR2 SMNVEV (reference sequence). This CDR3 region has 14 residues.

The chain has TRBV5-6 and TRBJ1-2, with 8 bases that match TRBD1. Per the germline V gene, CDR1 is SGHDT and CDR2 is YYEEEE. V was pared by 3 bases and J by 8 bases, with 12 bases of the junction left unmatched. The CDR3 is 15 amino acids. The CDR3 here is CASSSLDRDDQGYTF. In nucleotides, the CDR3 is TGTGCCAGCAGCTCCTTGGACAGGGATGATCAGGGCTACACCTTC.

Only one count was recorded for this clonotype. V usage is TRBV19 and J usage is TRBJ2-2; the D gene is possibly TRBD1 (5 bases). The germline V gene encodes CDR1 LNHDA and CDR2 SQIVND (reference sequence). The CDR3 has 14 amino acids. V lost 8 bases, J lost 3 bases, and 13 bases lay in between. CDR3 DNA sequence: TGTGCCAGTTGGGGCAGGGTGGACACCGGGGAGCTGTTTTTT. Translated: CASWGRVDTGELFF.

The V call is TRBV20-1, the J call TRBJ1-1; no clear D. Per germline, CDR1 DFQATT and CDR2 SNEGSKA (reference sequence). The CDR3 sequence is 13 residues long. The V gene lost 3 bases and the J gene lost 5 bases, with 13 bases spanning the gap. CDR3 sequence reads: CSASLGGWTEAFF. The CDR3 DNA is TGCAGTGCTAGCTTGGGAGGATGGACTGAAGCTTTCTTT.

This rearrangement joins TRBV30 to TRBJ2-1; D is perhaps TRBD1 or TRBD2 (8 bases each). Germline-derived CDR1 and CDR2 are GTSNPN and SVGIG (reference sequence). This CDR3 comprises 15 residues. The V end lost 3 bases, the J end lost 7 bases, and 19 bases lay between the germline ends. The CDR3 DNA is TGTGCCTGGAGACTGCAGGGGGCGGGAGGAAATGAGCAGTTCTTC. Translated, it gives CAWRLQGAGGNEQFF.

The chain recombines TRBV2 with TRBJ2-1; maybe TRBD2 (6 bases). There are 14 residues in the CDR3. CDR1 is SNHLY and CDR2 is FYNNEI in the germline V gene. V lost 5 bases, J lost 4 bases, and 12 bases lay in between. CDR3 sequence: CASSSDRGYNEQFF. In nucleotides, the CDR3 is TGTGCCAGCAGTTCCGACCGGGGGTACAATGAGCAGTTCTTC. The variable domain in full, completed from reference TRBV2 and TRBJ2-1, reads EPEVTQTPSHQVTQMGQEVILRCVPISNHLYFYWYRQILGQKVEFLVSFYNNEISEKSEIFDDQFSVERPDGSNFTLKIRSTKLEDSAMYFCASSSDRGYNEQFFGPGTRLTVL.